Shown below are 8 T cell receptor beta chains from a single sample sequenced in a study of blood T cell repertoires in COVID-19. Using immunoSEQ multiplex PCR, the repertoire was profiled, and TCRdb retains in-frame clones only, with some absent. The table shows approximately 97,000 clones, with more than 75% occurring only once. What was sequenced was peripheral blood. The receptors were sampled from a man aged 55 to 70 with active or convalescent COVID-19.

The chain employs TRBV30 and TRBJ2-1, with D possibly TRBD2 on 5 matching bases. CDR3 length: 11 amino acids. Germline loops: CDR1 GTSNPN, CDR2 SVGIG (reference sequence). Trimming took off 2 bases at V and 9 bases at J, with 8 bases between the two ends. CDR3 in amino acids: CAWSTGSEQFF. In DNA, the CDR3 is TGTGCCTGGAGTACGGGGTCTGAGCAGTTCTTC.

The J gene is TRBJ2-3, the V gene TRBV11-2; D is uncertain. The V gene's germline CDR1 is SGHAT and CDR2 FQNNGV. Trimming left V 5 bases short and J 1 base short, with 16 bases between. The CDR3 has 16 residues. For the CDR3, the DNA is TGTGCCAGCAGCACCGGGTATGTGGCCCGCACAGATACGCAGTATTTT. It is translated as CASSTGYVARTDTQYF.

The chain recombines TRBV11-2 with TRBJ2-3; 11 positions match TRBD2. Germline-derived CDR1 and CDR2 are SGHAT and FQNNGV. There are 18 residues in the CDR3. The trim removed 2 bases at V and 1 base at J, leaving 8 bases unmatched. The chain's CDR3 is CASSLPGIAGGRTDTQYF. The CDR3 DNA reads as TGTGCCAGCAGCTTACCTGGAATAGCGGGAGGGCGCACAGATACGCAGTATTTT.

V gene TRBV18 combines with J gene TRBJ2-1, with a tentative D call TRBD1 (6 bases). V was shortened by 3 bases and J by 7 bases, with 16 bases between the two germline ends. The V gene's germline CDR1 is KGHSH and CDR2 LQKENI. The CDR3 has 15 amino acids. The CDR3 region has the DNA TGTGCCAGCTCACCGGGGAAGACAGGTTCGAATGAGCAGTTCTTC. Encoded protein: CASSPGKTGSNEQFF.

This clone was counted ten times or more. The CDR3 protein is CASSYSSGGAYEQYV. CDR3 nucleotide sequence: TGTGCCAGCAGTTACTCTAGCGGGGGAGCCTACGAGCAGTACGTC. The chain employs TRBV6-6 and TRBJ2-7; 9 nucleotides agree with TRBD2. The CDR3 extends over 15 amino acids. CDR1 is MNHNY and CDR2 is SVGAGI in the germline V gene (reference sequence). Trimming at V came to 0 bases and at J to 2 bases, leaving 2 bases not matched to a gene.

V and J are TRBV12-3 or TRBV12-4 and TRBJ2-2; D is unresolved. Deletions cut 6 bases from V and 2 bases from J, with 7 bases between. The CDR3 spans 13 residues. The CDR3 loop is CASSLTNTGELFF. The DNA for the CDR3 is TGTGCCAGCAGCTTAACTAACACCGGGGAGCTGTTTTTT.

The chain is built from TRBV5-1 and TRBJ2-2; TRBD2 might be the D (6 bases). V was trimmed by 4 bases and J by 0 bases, leaving 13 bases between them. CDR1 is SGHRS, CDR2 YFSETQ, per germline. The CDR3 has 16 amino acids. CDR3 residues: CASSRVADPNTGELFF. The CDR3 DNA follows: TGCGCCAGCAGCAGGGTAGCGGACCCGAACACCGGGGAGCTGTTTTTT.

The chain recombines TRBV5-4 with TRBJ1-6; D might be TRBD1 (6 bases). CDR1 and CDR2 (germline): SGHNT, YYREEE (reference sequence). The CDR3 contains 16 residues. V dropped 1 base and J dropped 10 bases, with 18 bases sitting between them. The CDR3 here is CASSLIGGSYTSPLHF. As DNA, the CDR3 is TGTGCCAGCAGCTTGATTGGGGGCTCCTATACCTCACCCCTCCACTTT.